Listed below are T cell receptor beta chains from one sample, sequenced in a study of T cell responses to AZD1222 COVID-19 vaccine. The method was immunoSEQ multiplex PCR; TCRdb's version includes in-frame clones alone and lacks a portion of them. The sample holds 54,000 or so clones, nearly 90% seen once. The sample consisted of peripheral blood, taken on day 0 of AZD1222 vaccination. These receptors all come from an adult in good health. Both conserved end residues are part of each CDR3. D genes are given only for firm matches. Clone size appears in some rows only: once, few, many, or a class for an expanded clone.

d_gene: -; v_gene: TRBV19; j_gene: TRBJ2-3; abundance: -; CDR3aa: CASSPAGSFTDTQYF; CDR3nt: TGTGCCAGTAGCCCAGCCGGGAGCTTCACAGATACGCAGTATTTT
d_gene: -; v_gene: TRBV6-5; j_gene: TRBJ2-7; abundance: -; CDR3aa: CASSYSVQGTYEQYF; CDR3nt: TGTGCCAGCAGTTACTCTGTACAGGGAACCTACGAGCAGTACTTC
d_gene: -; v_gene: TRBV7-9; j_gene: TRBJ1-2; abundance: -; CDR3aa: CASSLEGGSSYGYTF; CDR3nt: TGTGCCAGCAGCTTAGAAGGCGGAAGCTCCTATGGCTACACCTTC
d_gene: -; v_gene: TRBV6-5; j_gene: TRBJ1-1; abundance: -; CDR3aa: CASGGGTRVNTEAFF; CDR3nt: TGTGCCAGCGGAGGGGGGACAAGGGTTAACACTGAAGCTTTCTTT
d_gene: TRBD1; v_gene: TRBV19; j_gene: TRBJ2-2; abundance: -; CDR3aa: CASLPGTANTGELFF; CDR3nt: TGTGCCTCCTTACCGGGGACAGCGAACACCGGGGAGCTGTTTTTT
d_gene: TRBD1; v_gene: TRBV2; j_gene: TRBJ1-5; abundance: few; CDR3aa: CASSADRGSNQPQHF; CDR3nt: TGTGCCAGCAGTGCCGACAGGGGTAGCAATCAGCCCCAGCATTTT
d_gene: -; v_gene: TRBV4-2; j_gene: TRBJ2-2; abundance: -; CDR3aa: CASSQEGVLGAGTGELFF; CDR3nt: TGTGCCAGCAGCCAAGAAGGGGTTTTAGGTGCGGGCACCGGGGAGCTGTTTTTT
d_gene: TRBD1; v_gene: TRBV7-9; j_gene: TRBJ2-7; abundance: -; CDR3aa: CASSSGQGARYEQYF; CDR3nt: TGTGCCAGCAGCTCTGGACAGGGGGCGCGGTACGAGCAGTACTTC
d_gene: -; v_gene: TRBV18; j_gene: TRBJ1-5; abundance: -; CDR3aa: CASSMTDSYQPQHF; CDR3nt: TGTGCCAGCTCAATGACCGACAGCTATCAGCCCCAGCATTTT
d_gene: TRBD1; v_gene: TRBV7-9; j_gene: TRBJ2-6; abundance: -; CDR3aa: CASSSPRGQGALGANVLTF; CDR3nt: TGTGCCAGCAGCTCACCCCGAGGACAGGGGGCGCTGGGGGCCAACGTCCTGACTTTC
d_gene: -; v_gene: TRBV19; j_gene: TRBJ1-1; abundance: -; CDR3aa: CASSERNTEAFF; CDR3nt: TGTGCCAGTAGTGAGAGGAACACTGAAGCTTTCTTT
d_gene: TRBD2; v_gene: TRBV6-5; j_gene: TRBJ2-1; abundance: -; CDR3aa: CATETSGGSDEQFF; CDR3nt: TGTGCCACCGAGACTAGCGGGGGGTCAGATGAGCAGTTCTTC
d_gene: -; v_gene: TRBV3-1/TRBV3-2; j_gene: TRBJ2-1; abundance: -; CDR3aa: CASSQVDRAGGNEQFF; CDR3nt: TGTGCCAGCAGCCAAGTCGACCGAGCCGGGGGCAATGAGCAGTTCTTC
d_gene: -; v_gene: TRBV7-2; j_gene: TRBJ1-5; abundance: once; CDR3aa: CASSWGAGTDQPQHF; CDR3nt: TGTGCCAGCAGCTGGGGGGCAGGTACGGATCAGCCCCAGCATTTT